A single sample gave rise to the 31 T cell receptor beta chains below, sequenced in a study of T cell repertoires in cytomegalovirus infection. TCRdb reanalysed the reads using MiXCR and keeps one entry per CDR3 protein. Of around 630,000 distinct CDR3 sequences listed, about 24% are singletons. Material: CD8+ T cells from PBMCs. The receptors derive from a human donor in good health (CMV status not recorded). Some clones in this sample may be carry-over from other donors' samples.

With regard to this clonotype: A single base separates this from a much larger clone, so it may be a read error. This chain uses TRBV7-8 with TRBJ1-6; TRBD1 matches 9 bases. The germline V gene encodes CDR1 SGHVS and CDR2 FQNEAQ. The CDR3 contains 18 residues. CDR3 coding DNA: TGTGCCAGCAGCTACCCCGGGACAGGGCCCCCTTATAGGTCACCCATCCACTTT. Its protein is CASSYPGTGPPYRSPIHF.

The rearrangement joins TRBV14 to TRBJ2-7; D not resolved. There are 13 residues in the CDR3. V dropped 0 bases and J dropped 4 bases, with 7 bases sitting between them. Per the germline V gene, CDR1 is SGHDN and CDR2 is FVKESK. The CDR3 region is CASSQDPLYEQYV. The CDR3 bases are TGTGCCAGCAGCCAAGACCCGCTTTACGAGCAGTACGTC.

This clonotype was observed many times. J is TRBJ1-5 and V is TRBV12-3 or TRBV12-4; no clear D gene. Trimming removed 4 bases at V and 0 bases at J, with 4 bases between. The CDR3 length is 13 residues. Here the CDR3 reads CASSYISNQPQHF. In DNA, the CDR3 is TGTGCCAGCAGTTATATTAGCAATCAGCCCCAGCATTTT.

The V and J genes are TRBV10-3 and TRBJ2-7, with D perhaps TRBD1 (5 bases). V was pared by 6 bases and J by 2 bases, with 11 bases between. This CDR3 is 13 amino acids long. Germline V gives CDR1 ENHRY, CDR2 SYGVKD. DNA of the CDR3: TGTGCCATCAGAGAGACAGAAACCTACGAGCAGTACTTC. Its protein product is CAIRETETYEQYF.

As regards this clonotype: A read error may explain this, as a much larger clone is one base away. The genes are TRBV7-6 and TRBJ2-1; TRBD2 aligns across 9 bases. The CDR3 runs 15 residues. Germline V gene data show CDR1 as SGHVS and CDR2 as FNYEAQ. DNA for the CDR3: TGTGCCAGCAACTTAAGACTAGCGGACTACAATGAGCAGTTCTTC. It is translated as CASNLRLADYNEQFF.

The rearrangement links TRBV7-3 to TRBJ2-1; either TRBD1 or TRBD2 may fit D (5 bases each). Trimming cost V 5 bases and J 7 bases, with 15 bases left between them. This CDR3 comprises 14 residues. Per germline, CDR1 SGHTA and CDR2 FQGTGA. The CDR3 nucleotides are TGTGCCAGCAGCCCGCGGACAAGAGGGAATGAGCAGTTCTTC. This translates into CASSPRTRGNEQFF.

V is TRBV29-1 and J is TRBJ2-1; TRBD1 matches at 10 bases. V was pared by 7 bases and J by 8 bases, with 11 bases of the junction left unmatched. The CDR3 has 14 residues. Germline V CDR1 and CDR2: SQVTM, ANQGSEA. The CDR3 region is CSALGGDRGYEQFF. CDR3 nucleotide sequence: TGCAGCGCCCTGGGGGGGGACAGGGGTTATGAGCAGTTCTTC.

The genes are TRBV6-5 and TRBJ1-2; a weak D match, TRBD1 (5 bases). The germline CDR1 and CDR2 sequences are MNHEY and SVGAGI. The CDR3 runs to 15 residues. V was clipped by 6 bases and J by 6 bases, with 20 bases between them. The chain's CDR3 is CASRYQGAEEDGYTF. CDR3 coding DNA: TGTGCCAGCAGGTACCAGGGAGCAGAAGAGGATGGCTACACCTTC.

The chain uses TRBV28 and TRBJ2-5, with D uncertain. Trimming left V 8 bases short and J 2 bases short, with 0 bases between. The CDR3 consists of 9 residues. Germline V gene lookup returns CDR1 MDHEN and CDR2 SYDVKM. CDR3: CASQETQYF. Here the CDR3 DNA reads TGTGCCAGCCAAGAGACCCAGTACTTC.

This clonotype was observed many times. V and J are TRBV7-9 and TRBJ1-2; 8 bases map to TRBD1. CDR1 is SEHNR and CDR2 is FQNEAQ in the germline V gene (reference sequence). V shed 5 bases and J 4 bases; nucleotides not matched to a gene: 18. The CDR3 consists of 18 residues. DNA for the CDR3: TGTGCCAGCAGCCCACCCAGAGGCCAGGGGGCTTGGTTCTATGGCTACACCTTC. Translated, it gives CASSPPRGQGAWFYGYTF.

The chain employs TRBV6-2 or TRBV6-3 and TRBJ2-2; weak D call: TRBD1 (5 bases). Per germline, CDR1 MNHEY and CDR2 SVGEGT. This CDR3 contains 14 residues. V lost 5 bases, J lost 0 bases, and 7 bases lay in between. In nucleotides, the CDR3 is TGTGCCAGCAGTCAGGACACGAACACCGGGGAGCTGTTTTTT. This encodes CASSQDTNTGELFF.

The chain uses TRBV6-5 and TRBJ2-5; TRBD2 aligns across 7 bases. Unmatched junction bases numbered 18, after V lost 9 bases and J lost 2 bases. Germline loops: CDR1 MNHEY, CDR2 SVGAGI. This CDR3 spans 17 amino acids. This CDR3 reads CASQLLAGVTQQETQYF. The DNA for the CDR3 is TGTGCCAGTCAGTTACTGGCGGGGGTAACTCAACAAGAGACCCAGTACTTC.

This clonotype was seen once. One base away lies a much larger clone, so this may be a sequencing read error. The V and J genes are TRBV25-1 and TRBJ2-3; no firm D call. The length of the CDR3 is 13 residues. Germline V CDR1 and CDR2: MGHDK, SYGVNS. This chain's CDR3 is CASGETTTDTQYF. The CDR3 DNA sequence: TGTGCCAGCGGTGAAACGACCACAGATACGCAGTATTTT.

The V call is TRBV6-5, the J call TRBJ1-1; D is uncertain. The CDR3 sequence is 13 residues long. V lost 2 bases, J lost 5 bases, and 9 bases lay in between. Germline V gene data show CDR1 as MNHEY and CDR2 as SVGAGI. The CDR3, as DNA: TGTGCCAGCAGTTACATACAGCGGACTGAAGCTTTCTTT. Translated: CASSYIQRTEAFF.

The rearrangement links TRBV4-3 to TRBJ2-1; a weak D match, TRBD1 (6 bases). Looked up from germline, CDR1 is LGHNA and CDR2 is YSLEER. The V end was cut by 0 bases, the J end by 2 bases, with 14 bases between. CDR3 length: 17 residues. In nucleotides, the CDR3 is TGCGCCAGCAGCCAAGATTCTGTGTGGGGGCCCTACAATGAGCAGTTCTTC. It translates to CASSQDSVWGPYNEQFF.

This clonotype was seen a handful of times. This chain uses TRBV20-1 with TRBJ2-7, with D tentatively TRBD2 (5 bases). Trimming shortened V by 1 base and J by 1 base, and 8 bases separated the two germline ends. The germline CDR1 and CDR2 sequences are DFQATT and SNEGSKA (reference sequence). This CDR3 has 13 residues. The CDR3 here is CSARGPGSYEQYV. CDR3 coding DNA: TGCAGTGCTAGAGGCCCGGGATCCTACGAGCAGTACGTC.

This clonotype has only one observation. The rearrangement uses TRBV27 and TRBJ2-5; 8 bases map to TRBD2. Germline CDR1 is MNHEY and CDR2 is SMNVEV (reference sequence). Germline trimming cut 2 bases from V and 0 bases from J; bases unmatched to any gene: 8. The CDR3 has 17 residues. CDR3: CASSLTPGGGYQETQYF. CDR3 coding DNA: TGTGCCAGCAGTTTAACCCCCGGGGGGGGGTACCAAGAGACCCAGTACTTC.

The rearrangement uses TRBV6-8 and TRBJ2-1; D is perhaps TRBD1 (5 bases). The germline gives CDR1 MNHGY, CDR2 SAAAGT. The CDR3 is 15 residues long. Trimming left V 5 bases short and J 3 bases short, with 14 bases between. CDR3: CASSQGVLYYNEQFF. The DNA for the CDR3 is TGTGCCAGCAGTCAAGGGGTCCTCTACTACAATGAGCAGTTCTTC.

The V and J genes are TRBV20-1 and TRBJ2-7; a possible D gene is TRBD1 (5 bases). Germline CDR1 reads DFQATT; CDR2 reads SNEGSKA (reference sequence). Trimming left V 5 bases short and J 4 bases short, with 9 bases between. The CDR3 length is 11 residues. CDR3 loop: CSALQEYEQYV. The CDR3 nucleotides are TGCAGTGCTCTACAGGAGTACGAGCAGTACGTC.

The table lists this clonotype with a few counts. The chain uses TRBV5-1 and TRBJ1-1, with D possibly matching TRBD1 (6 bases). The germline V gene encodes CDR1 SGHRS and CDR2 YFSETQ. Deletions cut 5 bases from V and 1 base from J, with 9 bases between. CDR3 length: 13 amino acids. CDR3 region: CASRRTENTEAFF. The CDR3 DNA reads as TGCGCCAGCAGGCGGACAGAGAACACTGAAGCTTTCTTT.

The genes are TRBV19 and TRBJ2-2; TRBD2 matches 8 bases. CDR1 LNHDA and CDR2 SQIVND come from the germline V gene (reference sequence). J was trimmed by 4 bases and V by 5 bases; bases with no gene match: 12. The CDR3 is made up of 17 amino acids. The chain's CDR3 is CASSSGRRGERTGELFF. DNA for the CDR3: TGTGCCAGTAGTTCTGGAAGGCGGGGGGAGCGCACCGGGGAGCTGTTTTTT.

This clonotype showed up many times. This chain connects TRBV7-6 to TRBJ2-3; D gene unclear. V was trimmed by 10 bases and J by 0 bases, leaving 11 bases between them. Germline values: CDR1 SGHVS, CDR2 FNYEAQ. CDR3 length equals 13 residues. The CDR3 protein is CAIGPPSTDTQYF. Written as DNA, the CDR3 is TGTGCCATCGGGCCCCCCAGCACAGATACGCAGTATTTT.

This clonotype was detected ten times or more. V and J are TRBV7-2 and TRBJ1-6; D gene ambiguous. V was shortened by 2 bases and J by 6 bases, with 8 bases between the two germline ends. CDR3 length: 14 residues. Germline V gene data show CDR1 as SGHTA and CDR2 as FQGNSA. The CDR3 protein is CASSLPLINSPLHF. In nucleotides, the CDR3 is TGTGCCAGCAGCTTACCCCTTATTAATTCACCCCTCCACTTT.

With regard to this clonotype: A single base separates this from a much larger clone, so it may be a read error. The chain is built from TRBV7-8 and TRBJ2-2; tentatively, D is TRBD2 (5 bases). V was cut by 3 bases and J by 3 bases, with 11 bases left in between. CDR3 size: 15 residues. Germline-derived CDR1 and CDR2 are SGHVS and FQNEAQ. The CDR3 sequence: CASSFEREYTGELFF. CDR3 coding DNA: TGTGCCAGCAGCTTCGAGAGGGAGTACACCGGGGAGCTGTTTTTT.

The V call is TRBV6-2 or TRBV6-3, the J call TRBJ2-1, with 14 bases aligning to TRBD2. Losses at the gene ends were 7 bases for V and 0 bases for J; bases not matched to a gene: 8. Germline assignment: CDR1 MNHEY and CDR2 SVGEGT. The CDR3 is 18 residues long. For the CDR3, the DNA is TGTGCCAGCAACATAGGGACTAGCGGGGGTCTCTCCTACAATGAGCAGTTCTTC. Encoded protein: CASNIGTSGGLSYNEQFF.

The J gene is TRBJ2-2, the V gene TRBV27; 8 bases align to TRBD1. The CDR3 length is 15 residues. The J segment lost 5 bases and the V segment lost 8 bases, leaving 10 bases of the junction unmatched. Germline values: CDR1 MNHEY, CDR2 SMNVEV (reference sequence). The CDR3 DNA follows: TGTGCCAGCGGTCCTGGACAGGGTAGGACCGGGGAGCTGTTTTTT. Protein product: CASGPGQGRTGELFF.

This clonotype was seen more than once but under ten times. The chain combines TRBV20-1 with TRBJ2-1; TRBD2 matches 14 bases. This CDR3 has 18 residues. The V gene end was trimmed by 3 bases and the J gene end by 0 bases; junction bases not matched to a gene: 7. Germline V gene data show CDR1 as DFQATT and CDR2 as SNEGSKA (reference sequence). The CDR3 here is CSASLGLAGESSYNEQFF. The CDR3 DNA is TGCAGTGCTAGTCTGGGACTAGCGGGGGAGAGCTCCTACAATGAGCAGTTCTTC.

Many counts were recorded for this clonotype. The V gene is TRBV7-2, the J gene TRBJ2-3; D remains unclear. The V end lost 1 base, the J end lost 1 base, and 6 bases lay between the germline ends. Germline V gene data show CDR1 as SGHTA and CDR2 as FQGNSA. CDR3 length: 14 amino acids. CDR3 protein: CASSLEVRTDTQYF. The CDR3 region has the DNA TGTGCCAGCAGCTTAGAGGTCCGCACAGATACGCAGTATTTT.

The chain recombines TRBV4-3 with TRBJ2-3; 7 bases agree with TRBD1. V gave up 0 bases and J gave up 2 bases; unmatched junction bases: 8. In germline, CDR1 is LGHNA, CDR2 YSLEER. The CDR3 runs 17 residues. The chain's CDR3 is CASSQDWSGGYTDTQYF. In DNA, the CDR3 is TGCGCCAGCAGCCAAGATTGGTCAGGGGGATACACAGATACGCAGTATTTT.

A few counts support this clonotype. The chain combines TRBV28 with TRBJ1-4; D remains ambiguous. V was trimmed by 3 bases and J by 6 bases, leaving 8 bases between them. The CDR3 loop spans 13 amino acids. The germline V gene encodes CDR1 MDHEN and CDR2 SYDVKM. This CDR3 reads CASSFRRDEKLFF. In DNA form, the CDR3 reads TGTGCCAGCAGTTTCCGTAGGGATGAAAAACTGTTTTTT.

CDR3 loop: CASSSGASPRFF. CDR3 DNA: TGTGCCAGCAGCTCGGGGGCTAGTCCGCGGTTCTTC. The chain links TRBV5-6 to TRBJ2-1; either TRBD1 or TRBD2 may fit D (6 bases each). Trimming removed 3 bases at V and 15 bases at J, with 16 bases between. This CDR3 is built from 12 residues. CDR1 is SGHDT and CDR2 is YYEEEE in the germline V gene.